Each of the 12 T cell receptor beta chains below was sequenced from the same sample in a study of blood T cell repertoires in COVID-19. Assay used: immunoSEQ multiplex PCR; TCRdb lists only in-frame clones, some missing. The data contain about 240,000 clones, 80% to 85% of them singletons. The source material was peripheral blood. Receptor source: a woman under 30 with acute or convalescent COVID-19.

The J gene is TRBJ1-1, the V gene TRBV28, with 12 bases that match TRBD1. The germline gives CDR1 MDHEN, CDR2 SYDVKM. The CDR3 loop spans 15 amino acids. Trimming at V came to 5 bases and at J to 0 bases, leaving 1 base not matched to a gene. CDR3 residues: CASSGTGGLNTEAFF. DNA of the CDR3: TGTGCCAGCAGTGGGACAGGGGGCTTGAACACTGAAGCTTTCTTT.

This clone was counted a single time. The chain has TRBV19 and TRBJ2-7, with 10 positions matching TRBD1. V lost 3 bases to trimming and J lost 5 bases; unmatched junction nucleotides: 7. This CDR3 has 15 amino acids. CDR1 LNHDA and CDR2 SQIVND come from the germline V gene (reference sequence). The CDR3: CASSIVTGGLNEQYF. The CDR3 nucleotides read TGTGCCAGTAGTATCGTGACAGGGGGCCTCAACGAGCAGTACTTC.

This chain connects TRBV3-1 (or the pseudogene TRBV3-2) to TRBJ1-2; 7 positions match TRBD1. The CDR3 totals 15 residues. With V trimmed by 4 bases and J by 8 bases, 13 bases remained unmatched. Germline V gene lookup returns CDR1 LGHDT and CDR2 YNNKEL (reference sequence). CDR3 DNA sequence: TGTGCCAGCAGCCGATCCGAGGGCAGGGGGTTCGGCTACACCTTC. It yields the protein CASSRSEGRGFGYTF.

CDR3 in amino acids: CASSYAGTGGSPLHF. Here the CDR3 DNA reads TGTGCCAGCAGTTACGCCGGGACAGGGGGTTCACCCCTCCACTTT. The V gene is TRBV6-5, the J gene TRBJ1-6; 11 bases agree with TRBD1. Per germline, CDR1 MNHEY and CDR2 SVGAGI. The V and J ends lost 2 bases and 9 bases, in that order; junction bases with no gene match: 3. The CDR3 is 15 amino acids.

The rearrangement uses TRBV5-1 and TRBJ1-1; perhaps TRBD1 as D (5 bases). The V and J ends lost 6 bases and 3 bases respectively, with 21 bases between them. The V gene's germline CDR1 is SGHRS and CDR2 YFSETQ. This CDR3 spans 16 amino acids. The CDR3: CASNEAGVQGYTEAFF. CDR3 nucleotide sequence: TGCGCCAGCAATGAAGCGGGGGTCCAGGGATACACTGAAGCTTTCTTT.

The V call is TRBV7-9, the J call TRBJ1-1, with D perhaps matching TRBD1 (5 bases). The germline V and J ends were trimmed by 4 bases and 3 bases, with 21 bases remaining between them. Germline values: CDR1 SEHNR, CDR2 FQNEAQ (reference sequence). The CDR3 is made up of 17 amino acids. The CDR3 loop reads CASSSRPGAGKDTEAFF. CDR3 DNA sequence: TGTGCCAGCAGCTCAAGGCCTGGGGCAGGGAAAGACACTGAAGCTTTCTTT. Together with reference TRBV7-9 and TRBJ1-1, the CDR3 gives the full variable domain: DTGVSQNPRHKITKRGQNVTFRCDPISEHNRLYWYRQTLGQGPEFLTYFQNEAQLEKSRLLSDRFSAERPKGSFSTLEIQRTEQGDSAMYLCASSSRPGAGKDTEAFFGQGTRLTVV.

The chain employs TRBV7-2 and TRBJ2-1; 14 bases line up with TRBD2. Germline values: CDR1 SGHTA, CDR2 FQGNSA. The CDR3 extends over 16 amino acids. After removal of 5 bases from V and 7 bases from J, the junction contained 7 bases not matched to a gene. This CDR3 is CASSPWTSGRLNEQFF. The CDR3 DNA sequence: TGTGCCAGCAGCCCCTGGACTAGCGGGAGGTTGAATGAGCAGTTCTTC.

The chain couples TRBV9 to TRBJ2-1; possibly TRBD2 for D (5 bases). V was shortened by 4 bases and J by 10 bases, with 15 bases between the two germline ends. Germline V lookup: CDR1 SGDLS, CDR2 YYNGEE. The CDR3 sequence is 13 residues long. CDR3 amino acids: CASSPDPRGEQFF. The DNA for the CDR3 is TGTGCCAGCAGCCCAGACCCGCGCGGGGAGCAGTTCTTC.

V and J are TRBV25-1 and TRBJ2-5; perhaps TRBD2 as D (6 bases). Trimming left V 8 bases short and J 2 bases short, with 18 bases between. Germline V gene lookup returns CDR1 MGHDK and CDR2 SYGVNS. The CDR3 runs 15 residues. The CDR3 DNA sequence: TGTGCCAGCGCTGCGGGCGGGATCTTACAAGAGACCCAGTACTTC. It specifies CASAAGGILQETQYF.

The V gene is TRBV6-5, the J gene TRBJ1-2; D not certain. Germline CDR1 MNHEY, CDR2 SVGAGI. This CDR3 region has 12 residues. Trimming took 2 bases from V and 9 from J, leaving 10 bases between them. The CDR3 sequence is CASSYDGGRYTF. CDR3 in DNA: TGTGCCAGCAGTTACGATGGAGGACGCTACACCTTC.

This clone was recorded once. Compared with germline, one end of the junction differs, possibly owing to a read error. J is TRBJ1-2 and V is TRBV3-1 (or the pseudogene TRBV3-2), with 7 bases that match TRBD1. CDR1 is LGHDT, CDR2 YNNKEL, per germline (reference sequence). The CDR3 runs to 14 residues. CDR3 nucleotides: TGTGCCAGCACCCAACAGGGGAGTTACTATGGCTACACCTTC. It encodes CASTQQGSYYGYTF.

This chain joins TRBV7-2 and TRBJ2-2, with 13 bases aligning to TRBD2. V dropped 4 bases and J dropped 6; count of bases not matched to a gene: 2. There are 15 residues in the CDR3. The germline gives CDR1 SGHTA, CDR2 FQGNSA. This chain's CDR3 is CASSSGLAGAGELFF. The CDR3 coding sequence is TGTGCCAGCAGCTCCGGACTAGCGGGAGCCGGGGAGCTGTTTTTT.